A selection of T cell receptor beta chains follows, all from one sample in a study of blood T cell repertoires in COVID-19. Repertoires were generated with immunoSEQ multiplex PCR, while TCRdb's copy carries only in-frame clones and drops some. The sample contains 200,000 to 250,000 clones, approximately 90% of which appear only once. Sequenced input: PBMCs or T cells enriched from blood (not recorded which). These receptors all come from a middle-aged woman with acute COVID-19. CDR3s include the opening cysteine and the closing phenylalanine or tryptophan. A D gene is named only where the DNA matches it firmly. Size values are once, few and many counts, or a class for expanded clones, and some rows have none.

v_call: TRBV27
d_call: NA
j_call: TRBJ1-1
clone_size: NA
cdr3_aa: CASITSFPDSNTEAFF
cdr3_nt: TGTGCCAGCATCACTTCTTTTCCAGACTCGAACACTGAAGCTTTCTTT

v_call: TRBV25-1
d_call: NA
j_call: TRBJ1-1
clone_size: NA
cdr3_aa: CASSGNSFAEAFF
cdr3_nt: TGTGCCAGCAGTGGAAACTCGTTCGCTGAAGCTTTCTTT

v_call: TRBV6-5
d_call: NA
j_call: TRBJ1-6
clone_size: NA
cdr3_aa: CASSPWQGNSPLHF
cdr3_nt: TGTGCCAGCAGTCCCTGGCAGGGGAATTCACCCCTCCACTTT

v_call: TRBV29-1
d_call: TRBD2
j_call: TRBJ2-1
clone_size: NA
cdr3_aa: CSSLKMGTSGGYNEQFF
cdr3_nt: TGCAGCTCGTTGAAGATGGGGACTAGCGGGGGATACAATGAGCAGTTCTTC

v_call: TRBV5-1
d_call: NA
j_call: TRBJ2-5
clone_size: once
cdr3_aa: CASSSSGGSETQYF
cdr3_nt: TGCGCCAGCAGTAGTTCCGGGGGTTCAGAGACCCAGTACTTC

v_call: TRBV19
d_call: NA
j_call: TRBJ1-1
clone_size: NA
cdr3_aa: CASSISRGRNTEAFF
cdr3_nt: TGTGCCAGTAGTATATCAAGGGGTCGGAACACTGAAGCTTTCTTT

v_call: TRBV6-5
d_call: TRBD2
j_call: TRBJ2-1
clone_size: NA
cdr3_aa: CASSPGTRYNEQFF
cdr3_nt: TGTGCCAGCAGTCCCGGGACTAGATACAATGAGCAGTTCTTC

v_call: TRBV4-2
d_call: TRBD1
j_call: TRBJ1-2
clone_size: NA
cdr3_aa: CASSQDRAGGPYGYTF
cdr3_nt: TGTGCCAGCAGCCAAGATAGGGCAGGGGGACCCTATGGCTACACCTTC

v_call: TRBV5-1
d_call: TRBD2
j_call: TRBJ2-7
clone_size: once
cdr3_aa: CASSLVWASGRSWNEQYF
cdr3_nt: TGCGCCAGCAGCTTGGTCTGGGCTAGCGGTAGAAGCTGGAACGAGCAGTACTTC

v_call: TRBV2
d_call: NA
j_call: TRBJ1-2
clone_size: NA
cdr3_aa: CASSERGSGVHGYTF
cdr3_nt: TGTGCCAGCAGTGAACGGGGGTCGGGGGTCCATGGCTACACCTTC

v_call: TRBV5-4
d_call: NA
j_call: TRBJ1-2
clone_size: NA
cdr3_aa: CASSEGQINYGYTF
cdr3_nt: TGTGCCAGCAGCGAGGGACAAATTAACTATGGCTACACCTTC

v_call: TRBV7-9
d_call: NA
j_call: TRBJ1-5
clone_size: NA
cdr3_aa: CASSLHRGGNQPQHF
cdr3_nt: TGTGCCAGCAGCTTGCATCGGGGGGGCAATCAGCCCCAGCATTTT

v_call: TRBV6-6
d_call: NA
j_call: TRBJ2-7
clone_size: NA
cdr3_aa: CASSYRSGRGQGEQYF
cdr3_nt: TGTGCCAGCAGTTACCGCTCGGGCAGGGGCCAAGGCGAGCAGTACTTC

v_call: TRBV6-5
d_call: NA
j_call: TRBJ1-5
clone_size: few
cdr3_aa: CASMLRAGGNQPQHF
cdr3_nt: TGTGCCAGCATGCTCAGGGCAGGGGGCAATCAGCCCCAGCATTTT

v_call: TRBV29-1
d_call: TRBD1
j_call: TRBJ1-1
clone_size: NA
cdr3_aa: CSVLTSGTGGITEAFF
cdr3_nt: TGCAGCGTTCTAACCTCTGGGACAGGGGGTATCACTGAAGCTTTCTTT

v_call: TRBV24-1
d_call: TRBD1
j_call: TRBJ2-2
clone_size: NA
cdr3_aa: CATSDAPGTGDGELFF
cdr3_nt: TGTGCCACCAGTGATGCCCCCGGGACAGGGGACGGGGAGCTGTTTTTT

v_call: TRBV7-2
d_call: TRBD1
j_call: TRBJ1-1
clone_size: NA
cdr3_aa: CASSIQGSGTEAFF
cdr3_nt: TGTGCCAGCAGCATACAGGGGAGTGGGACTGAAGCTTTCTTT

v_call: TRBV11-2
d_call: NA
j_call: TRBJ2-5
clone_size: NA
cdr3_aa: CASSYTPRGDRQETQYF
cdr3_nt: TGTGCCAGCAGCTATACCCCGCGGGGGGACAGACAAGAGACCCAGTACTTC

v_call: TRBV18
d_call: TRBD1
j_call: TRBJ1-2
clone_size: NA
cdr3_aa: CASSPLGQGTNYGYTF
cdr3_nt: TGTGCCAGCTCACCCTTGGGACAGGGTACTAACTATGGCTACACCTTC

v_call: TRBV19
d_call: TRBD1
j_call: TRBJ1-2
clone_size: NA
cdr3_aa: CASKNGQGDYGYTF
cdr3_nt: TGTGCCAGTAAAAACGGACAGGGGGACTATGGCTACACCTTC

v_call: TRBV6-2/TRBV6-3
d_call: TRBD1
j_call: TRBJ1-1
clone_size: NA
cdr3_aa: CASSPIRQGWNTEAFF
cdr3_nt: TGTGCCAGCAGTCCCATCAGACAGGGGTGGAACACTGAAGCTTTCTTT

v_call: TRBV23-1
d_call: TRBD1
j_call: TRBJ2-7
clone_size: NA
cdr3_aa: CASIFGTGNYEQYF
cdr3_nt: TGCGCCAGCATTTTCGGGACAGGGAACTACGAGCAGTACTTC

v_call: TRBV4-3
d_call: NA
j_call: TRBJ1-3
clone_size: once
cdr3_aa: CASSQDGEAWGNTIYF
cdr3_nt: TGCGCCAGCAGCCAAGATGGAGAGGCTTGGGGAAACACCATATATTTT

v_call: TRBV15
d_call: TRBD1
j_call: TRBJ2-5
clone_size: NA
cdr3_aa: CATSLGDRGQETQYF
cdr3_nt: TGTGCCACCAGCCTTGGGGACAGGGGACAAGAGACCCAGTACTTC

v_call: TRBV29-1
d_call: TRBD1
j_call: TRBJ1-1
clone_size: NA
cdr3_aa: CSVRTGIANTEAFF
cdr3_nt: TGCAGCGTTCGGACAGGGATTGCGAACACTGAAGCTTTCTTT

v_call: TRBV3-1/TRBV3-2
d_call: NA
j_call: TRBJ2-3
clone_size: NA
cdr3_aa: CASSNKELVSDTQYF
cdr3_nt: TGTGCCAGCAGCAACAAGGAACTAGTTTCAGATACGCAGTATTTT

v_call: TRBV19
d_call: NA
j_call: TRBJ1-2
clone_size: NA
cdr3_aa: CASSGSLYGYTF
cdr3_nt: TGTGCCAGTTCCGGGTCCCTCTATGGCTACACCTTC

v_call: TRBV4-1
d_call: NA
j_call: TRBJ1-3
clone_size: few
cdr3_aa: CASSQSSPSGNTIYF
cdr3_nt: TGCGCCAGCAGCCAAAGTAGTCCCTCTGGAAACACCATATATTTT

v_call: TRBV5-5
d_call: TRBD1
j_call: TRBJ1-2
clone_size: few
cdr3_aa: CASSLTGGVRGYTF
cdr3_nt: TGTGCCAGCAGCTTGACAGGGGGCGTGCGTGGCTACACCTTC

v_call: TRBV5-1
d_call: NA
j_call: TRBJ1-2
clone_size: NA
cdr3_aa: CASSPDSYGYTF
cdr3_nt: TGCGCCAGCAGCCCCGACAGCTATGGCTACACCTTC

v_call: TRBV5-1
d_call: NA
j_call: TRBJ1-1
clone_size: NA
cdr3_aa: CASSFGGDTEAFF
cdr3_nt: TGCGCCAGCAGCTTTGGGGGGGACACTGAAGCTTTCTTT

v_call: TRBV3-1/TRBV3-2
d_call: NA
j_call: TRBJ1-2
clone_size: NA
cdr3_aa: CASSPNPGHGYTF
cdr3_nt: TGTGCCAGCAGCCCAAACCCAGGCCATGGCTACACCTTC

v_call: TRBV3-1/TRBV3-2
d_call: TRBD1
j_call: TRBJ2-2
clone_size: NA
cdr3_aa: CASSPWGQGVNTGELFF
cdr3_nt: TGTGCCAGCAGCCCCTGGGGACAGGGGGTTAACACCGGGGAGCTGTTTTTT

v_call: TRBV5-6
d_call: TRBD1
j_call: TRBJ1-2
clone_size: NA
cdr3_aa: CASSLDHPGGSDGYTF
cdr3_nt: TGTGCCAGCAGCTTGGATCATCCAGGGGGCAGCGACGGCTACACCTTC

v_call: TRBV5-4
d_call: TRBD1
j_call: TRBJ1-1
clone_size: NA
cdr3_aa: CASSLPGGNTEAFF
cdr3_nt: TGTGCCAGCAGCTTGCCAGGGGGGAACACTGAAGCTTTCTTT

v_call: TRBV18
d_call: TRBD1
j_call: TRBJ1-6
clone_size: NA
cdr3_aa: CASSPRDRVFSPLHF
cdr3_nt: TGTGCCAGCTCACCCCGGGACAGGGTATTTTCACCCCTCCACTTT

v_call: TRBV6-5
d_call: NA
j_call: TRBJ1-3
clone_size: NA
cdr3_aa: CASKTGHSGNTIYF
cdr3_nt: TGTGCCAGCAAAACAGGCCACTCTGGAAACACCATATATTTT

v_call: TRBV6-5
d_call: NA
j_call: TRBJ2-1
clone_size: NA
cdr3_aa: CASSQSGSSYNEQFF
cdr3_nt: TGTGCCAGCAGCCAAAGCGGAAGCTCCTACAATGAGCAGTTCTTC

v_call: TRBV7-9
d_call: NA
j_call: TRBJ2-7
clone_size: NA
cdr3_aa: CASSQARAEQYF
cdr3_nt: TGTGCCAGCAGTCAAGCGAGAGCCGAGCAGTACTTC

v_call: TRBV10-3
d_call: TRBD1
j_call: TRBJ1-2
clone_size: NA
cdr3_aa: CAIRESRGFYYGYTF
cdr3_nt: TGTGCCATCAGAGAGAGCAGGGGGTTCTACTATGGCTACACCTTC

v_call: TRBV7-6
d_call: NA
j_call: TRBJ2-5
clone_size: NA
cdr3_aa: CASSLSGVLETQYF
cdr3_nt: TGTGCCAGCAGCCTCTCGGGGGTCCTCGAGACCCAGTACTTC

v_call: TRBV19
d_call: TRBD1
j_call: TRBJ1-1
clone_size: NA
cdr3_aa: CASSPFKGATEAFF
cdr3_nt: TGTGCCAGTAGTCCCTTTAAGGGGGCTACTGAAGCTTTCTTT